The 5 T cell receptor beta chains presented below share a single source sample, sequenced in a study of cytomegalovirus exposure and HLA in healthy donors. In the PCR, 60 Vbeta and 13 Jbeta primers were used. Only in-frame clones appear in the TCRdb table, and some are missing; sequencing was by immunoSEQ multiplex PCR. This repertoire shows around 200,000 clones, 83% found once; its top ten account for more than 1.5%. The sequenced material came from PBMCs. The receptors were sampled from a middle-aged man in good health and CMV-seronegative.

The CDR3 DNA sequence: TGTGCCAGCAGCCAGAGAGACTCCCCTAACTATGGCTACACCTTC. Amino acids: CASSQRDSPNYGYTF. The chain joins TRBV14 to TRBJ1-2; D call uncertain. Between the trimmed V and J ends, which lost 3 bases and 0 bases, there was a span of 11 bases. This CDR3 has 15 amino acids. The germline gives CDR1 SGHDN, CDR2 FVKESK.

This chain uses TRBV7-7 with TRBJ2-2; a weak D match, TRBD2 (5 bases). CDR3 length equals 13 residues. Germline V gene lookup returns CDR1 SSHAT and CDR2 FNYEAQ (reference sequence). The chain's CDR3 is CASSRERPGELFF. The CDR3 DNA sequence: TGTGCTAGCTCGAGGGAGAGACCCGGGGAGCTGTTTTTT.

This clone has a handful of counts. This chain uses TRBV7-5 with TRBJ1-1; the D segment call TRBD1 is taken from the table without a DNA check. TRBV7-5 is flagged as a pseudogene. This CDR3 region has 15 residues. The CDR3 sequence: CARSFPTGENTEAFF. For the CDR3, the DNA is TGTGCCAGAAGCTTTCCGACAGGGGAGAACACTGAAGCTTTCTTT.

A single count supports this clone. The gene calls are TRBV19 and TRBJ2-4; D perhaps matches TRBD2 (7 bases). V was trimmed by 1 base and J by 7 bases, leaving 14 bases between them. CDR1 and CDR2 from the germline V gene are LNHDA and SQIVND (reference sequence). This CDR3 has 15 residues. In DNA form, the CDR3 reads TGTGCCAGTAGTATAGGAACCAGGGGAGGGAACATTCAGTACTTC. Amino acid sequence: CASSIGTRGGNIQYF.

J is TRBJ1-2 and V is TRBV7-9; TRBD1 matches 9 bases. The CDR3 consists of 17 residues. The V gene end was trimmed by 4 bases and the J gene end by 0 bases; junction bases not matched to a gene: 9. CDR1 is SEHNR, CDR2 FQNEAQ, per germline (reference sequence). The CDR3 is CASSSWTGDGSNYGYTF. DNA of the CDR3: TGTGCCAGCAGCTCCTGGACAGGGGACGGCTCTAACTATGGCTACACCTTC.